Listed below are T cell receptor beta chains from one sample, sequenced in a study of blood T cells in healthy people across ages. TCRdb fed the 5' RACE reads into MiXCR, producing one record per CDR3 protein. The table records around 1,700,000 distinct CDR3 sequences, approximately 28% of them present only once. Sequencing was done on a sample of blood. These receptors were taken from a woman in her 30s in good health. CDR3s include the opening cysteine and the closing phenylalanine or tryptophan. The order of the fields is V gene, clone size, J gene, D gene, CDR3 DNA, CDR3 protein. A D gene is named only where the DNA matches it firmly. Some rows have no size entry. The others give once, few or many, or a class for an expanded clone.

>TRBV7-9|few|TRBJ2-6|.
TGTGCCAGCGAGAGGGACTCTGGGGCCAACGTCCTGACTTTC
CASERDSGANVLTF
>TRBV24-1|.|TRBJ2-2|.
TGTGCCACCAGTGATCTCTACACCGGGGAGCTGTTTTTT
CATSDLYTGELFF
>TRBV7-3|few|TRBJ2-3|.
TGTGCCAGCAGCTTCGGGGCGTTGAATACGCAGTATTTT
CASSFGALNTQYF
>TRBV7-2|.|TRBJ2-1|.
TGTGCCAGCAGCTTAGACGACGGACCCCTAGGGCAGTTCTTC
CASSLDDGPLGQFF
>TRBV15|.|TRBJ2-7|TRBD2
TGTGCCACCAGCAGTGGACTAGCGGTGAGCTCCTACGAGCAGTACTTC
CATSSGLAVSSYEQYF
>TRBV10-3|few|TRBJ2-3|TRBD1
TGTGCCATCAGCGCTGGGACAGGGACAGATACGCAGTATTTT
CAISAGTGTDTQYF
>TRBV5-4|.|TRBJ2-3|.
TGTGCCAGCAGCTCGCCAGCGGCCAGCACAGATACGCAGTATTTT
CASSSPAASTDTQYF
>TRBV28|.|TRBJ1-1|.
TGTGCCAGCCTGAGGACAGCGAACACTGAAGCTTTCTTT
CASLRTANTEAFF
>TRBV6-4|many|TRBJ2-1|TRBD1
TGTGCCAGCAGTGCGAGCACAGGGGGCCCAGATGAGCAGTTCTTC
CASSASTGGPDEQFF
>TRBV30|once|TRBJ1-1|.
TGTGCCTGGAGGCCCCCGGGACAGAACACTGAAGCTTTCTTT
CAWRPPGQNTEAFF
>TRBV7-6|many|TRBJ2-5|.
TGTGCCAGCAGCTTAGGCGGAGGACCGAGAGAGACCCAGTACTTC
CASSLGGGPRETQYF
>TRBV7-9|many|TRBJ2-1|.
TGTGCCGGGGACGGGAGTTATCTCAATGAGCAGTTCTTC
CAGDGSYLNEQFF
>TRBV7-9|.|TRBJ2-5|TRBD1
TGTGCCAGCAGCTTTGGACAGGGGGCATTAAGGACCCAGTACTTC
CASSFGQGALRTQYF
>TRBV4-1|few|TRBJ2-5|TRBD2
TGCGCCAGCAGCCTCGAGGGAGCGGGGGGGCGGCAGACCCAGTACTTC
CASSLEGAGGRQTQYF
>TRBV18|.|TRBJ2-1|.
TGTGTCAGCTCACTATTGGGACCCCAAGGCTACAATGAGCAGTTCTTC
CVSSLLGPQGYNEQFF
>TRBV20-1|many|TRBJ2-7|.
TGCAGTGCTAGAACGGACGGGTACTACGAGCAGTACTTC
CSARTDGYYEQYF
>TRBV29-1|few|TRBJ2-4|TRBD2
TGCAGCGTTGATTCGGGGGGGGCCAAAAACATTCAGTACTTC
CSVDSGGAKNIQYF
>TRBV5-1|.|TRBJ2-5|.
TGCGCCAGCAGCTTGGGGTCAAGACAAGAGACCCAGTACTTC
CASSLGSRQETQYF
>TRBV9|many|TRBJ2-6|.
TGTGCCAGCAGCGTATCCGGGGCCGGGGCCAACGTCCTGACTTTC
CASSVSGAGANVLTF
>TRBV15|.|TRBJ1-6|.
TGTGCCACCAGCTCAGGGAATTCACCCCTCCACTTT
CATSSGNSPLHF
>TRBV28|many|TRBJ2-5|.
TGTGCCAGCAGAATTGGACTGAGGGGGACCCAGTACTTC
CASRIGLRGTQYF
>TRBV28|.|TRBJ2-5|.
TGTGCCAGCAGTTTGCTAGTTGGGCGGAACCAAGAGACCCAGTACTTC
CASSLLVGRNQETQYF
>TRBV20-1|.|TRBJ1-5|.
TGCAGTGCTAGTATAGGGGGTCGGGATCAGCCCCAGCATTTT
CSASIGGRDQPQHF
>TRBV29-1|.|TRBJ2-1|.
TGCAGCGTTGAAACAGGGTCGGCGCAGTTCTTC
CSVETGSAQFF
>TRBV20-1|.|TRBJ2-1|TRBD2
TGCAGTGCTAGAGATCCGGGACTAGCCGACAATGAGCAGTTCTTC
CSARDPGLADNEQFF
>TRBV24-1|.|TRBJ2-7|TRBD1
TGTGCCACCAGTGGAAGGACAGGAGGTGGCGAGCAGTACTTC
CATSGRTGGGEQYF
>TRBV20-1|many|TRBJ2-7|TRBD2
TGCAGTGCTAGAACGGGACTAGCGGGATCCTACGAGCAGTACTTC
CSARTGLAGSYEQYF
>TRBV15|.|TRBJ1-4|.
TGTGCCACCAGCAGAGCTAAAGGGACCACAACTAATGAAAAACTGTTTTTT
CATSRAKGTTTNEKLFF
>TRBV2|many|TRBJ1-2|.
TGTGCCAGCAGTAAAAGGGGGTACTATGGCTACACCTTC
CASSKRGYYGYTF
>TRBV24-1|many|TRBJ2-1|.
TGTGCCACGGGACGTAACTCCTACAATGAGCAGTTCTTC
CATGRNSYNEQFF
>TRBV12-3/TRBV12-4|.|TRBJ2-5|.
TGTGCCAGCAGTTTCAGAAGTCGCGGCTACCAAGAGACCCAGTACTTC
CASSFRSRGYQETQYF
>TRBV6-1|few|TRBJ1-2|.
TGTGCCAGCAGTGAGTTGGAACCTGGCTACACCTTC
CASSELEPGYTF
>TRBV5-6|.|TRBJ2-3|TRBD2
TGTGCCAGCAGCTTCCGGCGGGAGCCCCGCACAGATACGCAGTATTTT
CASSFRREPRTDTQYF
>TRBV20-1|.|TRBJ2-3|TRBD1
TGCAGTGCTAGTCCCGGGACAGGAGAAGATACGCAGTATTTT
CSASPGTGEDTQYF
>TRBV20-1|.|TRBJ2-5|.
TGCAGTGGGGTCGGACAAGAGACCCAGTACTTC
CSGVGQETQYF
>TRBV5-1|few|TRBJ2-5|.
TGCGCCAGCAGCTTGGCCGGTTTAGGCTCCCAAGAGACCCAGTACTTC
CASSLAGLGSQETQYF
>TRBV11-2|many|TRBJ2-7|TRBD2
TGTGCCAGCAGTCAGCGTCTAGCGGGACCCTACGAGCAGTACTTC
CASSQRLAGPYEQYF
>TRBV6-1|few|TRBJ2-5|TRBD1
TGTGCCAGCAGAGAGAACCCAGGACAGGGGGTGATAGAGACCCAGTACTTC
CASRENPGQGVIETQYF
>TRBV14|.|TRBJ2-7|.
TGTGCCAGCAGCCGTGGGACCTACTCCTACGAGCAGTACTTC
CASSRGTYSYEQYF
>TRBV27|few|TRBJ1-2|.
TGTGCCAGCAGCTTTTTAGGCGGCCTGGGGAGCACCTTC
CASSFLGGLGSTF
>TRBV6-2/TRBV6-3|.|TRBJ1-1|.
TGTGCCGGCAGTTTTAGTGATGAAGCTTTCTTT
CAGSFSDEAFF
>TRBV7-9|.|TRBJ2-1|TRBD2
TGTGCCAGCAGCTATTTCGCTGGGGTCGGACTAGCGGGGTACAATGAGCAGTTCTTC
CASSYFAGVGLAGYNEQFF
>TRBV5-1|many|TRBJ1-1|TRBD1
TGCGCCAGCAGGTCGAGACAGGGGCCACGAGAGTTTGAAGCTTTCTTT
CASRSRQGPREFEAFF
>TRBV6-1|.|TRBJ1-5|.
TGTGCCATCCGCAAACCCGGACGGCCTAATCAGCCCCAGCATTTT
CAIRKPGRPNQPQHF
>TRBV20-1|.|TRBJ1-6|.
TGCAGTGCGCGGGACACCACTAATTCACCCCTCCACTTT
CSARDTTNSPLHF
>TRBV15|.|TRBJ1-1|.
TGTGCCACCAGCAGAGCAGGCACTGAAGCTTTCTTT
CATSRAGTEAFF
>TRBV6-6|few|TRBJ2-3|.
TGTGCCAGCAGTTACTCCCCCGGAAGGAGGACAGATACGCAGTATTTT
CASSYSPGRRTDTQYF
>TRBV12-3/TRBV12-4|many|TRBJ2-5|.
TGTGCCAGCAGTTTCCGGGGAGGGACCCAGTACTTC
CASSFRGGTQYF
>TRBV7-6|.|TRBJ2-1|TRBD2
TGTGCCAGCGGTACAGCGGGGTTCTCCTACAATGAGCAGTTCTTC
CASGTAGFSYNEQFF